This entry lists 12 T cell receptor beta chains sequenced from one sample in a study of long-term antiretroviral therapy in people with HIV. At survey level, the immunoSEQ assay was run in its v3.0 version. TCRdb keeps only in-frame clones here, not all; method: immunoSEQ multiplex PCR. The sample has fewer than 15,000 clones, around 79% seen once. This sample comprised unsorted PBMCs, obtained 0.8 years before starting antiretroviral therapy. The receptors shown here come from a woman aged 40 to 49 with HIV.

This chain uses TRBV9 with TRBJ2-1; tentatively, D is TRBD2 (6 bases). Trimming stripped 3 bases from V and 4 bases from J, with 11 bases between. CDR1 is SGDLS, CDR2 YYNGEE, per germline. The CDR3 covers 14 residues. As DNA, the CDR3 is TGTGCCAGCAGCGGTAGCGGAAGGTACAATGAGCAGTTCTTC. Protein product: CASSGSGRYNEQFF.

This clone was detected a few times. The chain uses TRBV5-4 and TRBJ2-7, with 8 bases that match TRBD2. The V and J ends lost 2 bases and 3 bases, in that order; junction bases with no gene match: 4. This CDR3 region has 14 residues. Germline V gene sequence: CDR1 SGHNT, CDR2 YYREEE (reference sequence). DNA of the CDR3: TGTGCCAGCAGCTTCGGGGGGACTAGCTACGAGCAGTACTTC. The encoded protein is CASSFGGTSYEQYF.

This sequence joins TRBV19 and TRBJ2-7; no firm D call. CDR3 length equals 17 residues. Trimming left V 7 bases short and J 4 bases short, with 26 bases between. Germline loops: CDR1 LNHDA, CDR2 SQIVND (reference sequence). The CDR3 nucleotides are TGTGCCAGTACCCCCCGAGGTGGGTCAGCTTTGGGTTACGAGCAGTACTTC. Translation gives CASTPRGGSALGYEQYF.

J is TRBJ1-1 and V is TRBV2, with TRBD1 matching 8 bases. The germline CDR1 and CDR2 sequences are SNHLY and FYNNEI. J was trimmed by 5 bases and V by 5 bases; bases with no gene match: 13. The CDR3 covers 16 residues. DNA of the CDR3: TGTGCCAGCAGTACCCCGTGGACAGGGAGGGCAACTGAAGCTTTCTTT. Encoded protein: CASSTPWTGRATEAFF.

This sequence joins TRBV18 and TRBJ1-4; D unresolved. The V end was cut by 5 bases, the J end by 0 bases, with 10 bases between. The CDR3 consists of 15 residues. Germline CDR1 KGHSH, CDR2 LQKENI. The CDR3 region is CASSRVVTTNEKLFF. As DNA, the CDR3 is TGTGCCAGCTCAAGGGTGGTTACAACTAATGAAAAACTGTTTTTT.

The J gene is TRBJ1-2, the V gene TRBV19; weak D call: TRBD1 (6 bases). The CDR3 contains 14 residues. With 6 bases removed from V and 2 bases from J, the gap between germline ends came to 13 bases. CDR1 is LNHDA and CDR2 is SQIVND in the germline V gene (reference sequence). In DNA form, the CDR3 reads TGTGCCAGTAGCCGGACAGTAACCAACTATGGCTACACCTTC. It yields the protein CASSRTVTNYGYTF.

The chain couples TRBV19 to TRBJ2-7; D gene ambiguous. CDR1 and CDR2 from the germline V gene are LNHDA and SQIVND (reference sequence). This CDR3 is built from 13 residues. The V and J ends lost 5 bases and 3 bases respectively, with 11 bases between them. The CDR3 loop is CASSLGSGYEQYF. The CDR3 nucleotides are TGTGCCAGTAGTCTCGGGTCTGGCTACGAGCAGTACTTC.

The chain is built from TRBV10-3 and TRBJ1-1; D unclear. The CDR3 has 15 residues. Germline CDR1 ENHRY, CDR2 SYGVKD. Trimming took 4 bases from V and 1 from J, leaving 13 bases between them. The CDR3: CAISGQGRTNTEAFF. For the CDR3, the DNA is TGTGCCATCAGTGGTCAAGGGCGCACGAACACTGAAGCTTTCTTT.

This clone was seen once. This chain uses TRBV5-1 with TRBJ2-1; TRBD2 matches at 9 bases. This CDR3 is 14 amino acids long. The J segment lost 4 bases and the V segment lost 2 bases, leaving 1 base of the junction unmatched. In germline, CDR1 is SGHRS, CDR2 YFSETQ. The CDR3, as DNA: TGCGCCAGCAGCTTTAGCGGGAGTTACAATGAGCAGTTCTTC. This gives the protein CASSFSGSYNEQFF.

This clone was counted once. The J gene is TRBJ2-5, the V gene TRBV2; 13 positions agree with TRBD2. This CDR3 region has 16 residues. Germline CDR1 and CDR2: SNHLY and FYNNEI. V was clipped by 6 bases and J by 5 bases; unmatched bases: 9. CDR3 sequence reads: CASRAGLAGVGETQYF. Written as DNA, the CDR3 is TGTGCCAGCAGGGCAGGACTAGCGGGAGTTGGGGAGACCCAGTACTTC. Filled out from reference TRBV2 and TRBJ2-5, the complete variable domain reads EPEVTQTPSHQVTQMGQEVILRCVPISNHLYFYWYRQILGQKVEFLVSFYNNEISEKSEIFDDQFSVERPDGSNFTLKIRSTKLEDSAMYFCASRAGLAGVGETQYFGPGTRLLVL.

The V and J genes are TRBV19 and TRBJ2-2; 9 bases align to TRBD1. The ends lost 4 bases at V and 3 bases at J; junction bases unmatched: 3. Germline lookup yields CDR1 LNHDA and CDR2 SQIVND (reference sequence). The CDR3 is 15 residues long. CDR3 residues: CASSRDRAYTGELFF. DNA for the CDR3: TGTGCCAGTAGTAGGGACAGGGCCTACACCGGGGAGCTGTTTTTT.

The J gene is TRBJ2-7, the V gene TRBV21-1; TRBD2, the table's D call, was not compared with the DNA. TRBV21-1 is marked as a pseudogene. The CDR3 consists of 16 residues. The CDR3 region has the DNA TGTGCCAGCAGCACTTTTCGAGCGGGACGCAAGTACGAGCAGTACTTC. This gives the protein CASSTFRAGRKYEQYF.